The sequence of this T cell receptor beta chain was determined in a study of T-cell memory formation after mild COVID-19. Study overall: Largely, TCR clusters stayed within a single donor.

TCRdb analysed the 5' RACE reads with MiXCR anew, one entry per CDR3 protein. The data show hundreds of thousands of distinct CDR3 sequences, with around 24% seen just once and 7% to 9.5% held by the top ten. General study results and limits: Memory cells collected pre-infection included some clones that later responded, suggesting cross-reactive memory joined. Of the contracting clones, CD4+ ones lay mainly in CM and EM, and CD8+ ones in EMRA.

The V gene lost 0 bases and the J gene lost 2 bases, with 9 bases spanning the gap. The CDR3 length is 16 residues. Germline CDR1 KGHDR, CDR2 SFDVKD. Regarding this clonotype: Antigen unknown.

The sequencing input was PBMCs or a T cell subset sorted from them (not recorded which). The sequence was obtained from an adult woman who had mild COVID-19 (a few samples of this study predate the infection). Cell type and time point are not known. The chain has TRBV24-1 and TRBJ2-2, with D possibly matching TRBD2 (6 bases). CDR3 DNA sequence: TGTGCCACCAGTGATTTGTCCGGGGGAAACACCGGGGAGCTGTTTTTT. As protein: CATSDLSGGNTGELFF.